This entry concerns a single T cell receptor (beta chain). This record comes from a study of blood T cell repertoires in COVID-19. Generated by immunoSEQ multiplex PCR, the TCRdb table keeps only in-frame clones and is missing some. The repertoire has fewer than 500,000 clones, roughly 87% of them found once; the top ten carry roughly 0.7%. Sequences were obtained from PBMCs or T cells enriched from blood (not recorded which). This TCR was sampled from a woman between 18 and 29 years old who had recovered from COVID-19.

The DNA for the CDR3 is TGTGCCACCAGAGTTGCTTCCCTCTCCAGGATGGTGGGCACCGGGGAGCTGTTTTTT. Translated: CATRVASLSRMVGTGELFF. The chain couples TRBV24-1 to TRBJ2-2, with unresolved D. Per the germline V gene, CDR1 is KGHDR and CDR2 is SFDVKD. The CDR3 has 19 residues. V was shortened by 7 bases and J by 4 bases, with 27 bases between the two germline ends.